The entry below describes one TCR beta chain. CDR3 length: 19 residues. How the authors handled the data: Amplified reference gene primers provided the basis for estimating nucleated cell counts. Clones were sequenced by immunoSEQ multiplex PCR, and TCRdb holds only the in-frame ones, with some missing. Clone size and V and J calls were adopted from that table, with D and trimming inferred from the DNA. Of around 140,000 clones in the sample, 88% were seen once. This sample is part of a study of blood T cell repertoires in COVID-19. Study-level information: Samples came from the United States, Italy and Spain, spanning acute and convalescent COVID-19. From T cells, B-cell-depleted T cells, or PBMCs came the material, which was cDNA or gDNA.

The sequenced sample was peripheral blood. J is TRBJ2-4 and V is TRBV21-1; TRBD1 reflects the table's D call only, with no check against the DNA. TRBV21-1 is flagged as a pseudogene. The source is a man in his 70s with acute or convalescent COVID-19. CDR3 region: CASRCLGRGRGLTKNIQYF. CDR3 coding DNA: TGTGCCAGCCGTTGCCTTGGCAGGGGAAGGGGGTTAACCAAAAACATTCAGTACTTC.